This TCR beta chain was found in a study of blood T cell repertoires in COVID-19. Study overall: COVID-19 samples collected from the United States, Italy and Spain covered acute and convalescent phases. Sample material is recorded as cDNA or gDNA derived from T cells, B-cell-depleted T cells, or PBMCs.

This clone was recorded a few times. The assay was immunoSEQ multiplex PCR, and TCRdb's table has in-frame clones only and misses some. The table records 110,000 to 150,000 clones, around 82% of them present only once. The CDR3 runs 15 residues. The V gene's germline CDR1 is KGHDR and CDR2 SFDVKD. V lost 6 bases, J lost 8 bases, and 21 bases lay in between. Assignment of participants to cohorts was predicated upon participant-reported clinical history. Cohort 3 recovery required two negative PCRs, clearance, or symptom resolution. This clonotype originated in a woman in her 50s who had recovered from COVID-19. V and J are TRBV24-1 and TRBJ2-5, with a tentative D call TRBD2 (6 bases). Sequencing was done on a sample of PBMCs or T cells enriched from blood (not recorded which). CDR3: CATSSASTMGGTQYF. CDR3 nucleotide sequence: TGTGCCACCAGTTCCGCCTCGACGATGGGGGGAACCCAGTACTTC.